This entry concerns a single T cell receptor beta chain. These data originate in a study of T cells after yellow fever vaccination. Each CDR3 protein is one row after TCRdb ran MiXCR on the 5' RACE reads. The profile shows about 580,000 distinct CDR3 sequences, 17% of them singletons. The trim removed 3 bases at V and 7 bases at J, leaving 15 bases unmatched. The length of the CDR3 is 17 residues. In germline, CDR1 is SGHDT, CDR2 YYEEEE. Specimen: PBMCs, collected about 5 days after the first yellow fever vaccination. This clonotype was sampled from a man younger than 30 who received the YFV17D yellow fever vaccine. The V gene is TRBV5-6, the J gene TRBJ1-4; 7 bases fit TRBD1. This chain's CDR3 is CASSSPGQYSSGEKLFF. The DNA for the CDR3 is TGTGCCAGCAGCTCGCCGGGACAGTACTCCAGCGGTGAAAAACTGTTTTTT. The full variable domain, with the rest looked up from reference TRBV5-6 and TRBJ1-4, is DAGVTQSPTHLIKTRGQQVTLRCSPKSGHDTVSWYQQALGQGPQFIFQYYEEEERQRGNFPDRFSGHQFPNYSSELNVNALLLGDSALYLCASSSPGQYSSGEKLFFGSGTQLSVL.